This T cell receptor beta chain stems from a study of blood T cells in healthy people across ages. Overall study results and limits: Percentage of naive T cells showed a strong correlation with TCR beta diversity. Because donor CMV status was unknown, expanded clonotype changes were possibly confounded. Older age coincided with a roughly linear decline in TCR beta diversity per million T cells.

Combining a sample-barcoded 5' primer with a J-beta primer mix, a second PCR ran for about 7 to 11 cycles. Via MiXCR, TCRdb re-called the 5' RACE reads, giving one row per CDR3 protein. The sample carries 1,100,000 or so distinct CDR3 sequences, around 45% recorded once. Of note for this clonotype: Antigen specificity is unknown.

Germline values: CDR1 MNHNY, CDR2 SVGAGI (reference sequence). With 1 base clipped from V and 2 bases from J, the junction kept 3 bases outside the gene matches. The CDR3 extends over 15 amino acids. Donors gave roughly 10 milliliters of peripheral blood apiece. Material for sequencing was blood. The rearrangement links TRBV6-6 to TRBJ2-7; 9 nucleotides agree with TRBD2. The receptor was isolated from a woman in her fifties or sixties in good health. The CDR3 region has the DNA TGTGCCAGCAGTTACTTGGGCGGGAGGGCCTACGAGCAGTACTTC. It is translated as CASSYLGGRAYEQYF.